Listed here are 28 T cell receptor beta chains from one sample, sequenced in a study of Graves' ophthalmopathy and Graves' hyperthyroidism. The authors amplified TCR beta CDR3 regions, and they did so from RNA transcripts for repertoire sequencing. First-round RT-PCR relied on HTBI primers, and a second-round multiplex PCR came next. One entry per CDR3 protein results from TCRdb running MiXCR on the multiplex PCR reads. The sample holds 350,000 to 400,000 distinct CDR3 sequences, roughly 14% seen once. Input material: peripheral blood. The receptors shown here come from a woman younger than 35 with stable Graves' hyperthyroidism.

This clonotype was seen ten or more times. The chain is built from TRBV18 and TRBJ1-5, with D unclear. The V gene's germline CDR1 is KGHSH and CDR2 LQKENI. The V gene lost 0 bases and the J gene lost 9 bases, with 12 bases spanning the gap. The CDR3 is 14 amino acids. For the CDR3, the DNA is TGTGCCAGCTCACCACCTGCGATAAGTTGGCCCCAGCATTTT. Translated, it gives CASSPPAISWPQHF.

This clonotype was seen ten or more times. CDR3: CASSDSYSNQPQHF. CDR3 bases: TGTGCCAGCAGTGACAGTTATAGCAATCAGCCCCAGCATTTT. The V gene is TRBV12-3 or TRBV12-4, the J gene TRBJ1-5; possibly TRBD1 for D (5 bases). The CDR3 totals 14 residues. Trimming cost V 5 bases and J 0 bases, with 8 bases left between them.

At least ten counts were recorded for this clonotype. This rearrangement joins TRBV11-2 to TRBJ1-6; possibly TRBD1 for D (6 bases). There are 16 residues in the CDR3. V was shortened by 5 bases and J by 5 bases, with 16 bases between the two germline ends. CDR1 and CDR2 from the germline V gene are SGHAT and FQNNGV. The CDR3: CASSTTGRRDNSPLHF. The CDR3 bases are TGTGCCAGCAGCACCACAGGGCGACGGGATAATTCACCCCTCCACTTT.

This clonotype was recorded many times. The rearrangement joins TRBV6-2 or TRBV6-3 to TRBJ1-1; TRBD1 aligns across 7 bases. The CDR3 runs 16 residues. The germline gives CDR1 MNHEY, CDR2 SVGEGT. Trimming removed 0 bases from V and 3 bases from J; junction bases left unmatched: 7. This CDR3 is CASSYSRGQIHTEAFF. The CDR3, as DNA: TGTGCCAGCAGTTACTCGAGGGGACAGATCCACACTGAAGCTTTCTTT.

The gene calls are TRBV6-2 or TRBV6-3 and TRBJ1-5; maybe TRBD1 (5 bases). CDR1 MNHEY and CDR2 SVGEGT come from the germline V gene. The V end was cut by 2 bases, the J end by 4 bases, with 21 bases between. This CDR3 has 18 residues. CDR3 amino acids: CASSYTIAIGGLNQPQHF. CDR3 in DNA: TGTGCCAGCAGTTACACCATTGCCATTGGGGGATTGAATCAGCCCCAGCATTTT.

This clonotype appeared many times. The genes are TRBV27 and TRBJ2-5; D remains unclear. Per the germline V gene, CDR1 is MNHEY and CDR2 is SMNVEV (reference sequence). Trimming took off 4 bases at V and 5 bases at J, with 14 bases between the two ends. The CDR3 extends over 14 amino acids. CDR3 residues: CASSSRALLETQYF. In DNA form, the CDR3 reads TGTGCCAGCAGTTCCCGGGCCCTCCTGGAGACCCAGTACTTC.

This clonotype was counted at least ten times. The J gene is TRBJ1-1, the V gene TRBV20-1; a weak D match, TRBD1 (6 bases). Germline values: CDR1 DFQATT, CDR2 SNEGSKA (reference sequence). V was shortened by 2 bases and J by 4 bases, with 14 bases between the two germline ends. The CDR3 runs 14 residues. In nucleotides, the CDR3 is TGCAGTGCTAGACAAACAGGGTGGGGCACTGAAGCTTTCTTT. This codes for CSARQTGWGTEAFF.

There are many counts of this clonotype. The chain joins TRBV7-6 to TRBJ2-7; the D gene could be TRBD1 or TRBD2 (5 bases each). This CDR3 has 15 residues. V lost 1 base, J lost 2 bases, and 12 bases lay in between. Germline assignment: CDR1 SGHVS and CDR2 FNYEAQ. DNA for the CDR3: TGTGCCAGCAGCTTAGAATATGGGGGAGCCTACGAGCAGTACTTC. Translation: CASSLEYGGAYEQYF. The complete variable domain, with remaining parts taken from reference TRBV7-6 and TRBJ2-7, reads GAGVSQSPRYKVTKRGQDVALRCDPISGHVSLYWYRQALGQGPEFLTYFNYEAQQDKSGLPNDRFSAERPEGSISTLTIQRTEQRDSAMYRCASSLEYGGAYEQYFGPGTRLTVT.

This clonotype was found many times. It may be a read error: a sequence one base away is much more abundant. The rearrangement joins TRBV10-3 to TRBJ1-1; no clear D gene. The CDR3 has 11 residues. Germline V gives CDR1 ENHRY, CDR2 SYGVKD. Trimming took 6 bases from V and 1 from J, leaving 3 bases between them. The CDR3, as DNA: TGTGCCATCAGCCAGAACACTGAAGCTTTCTTT. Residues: CAISQNTEAFF.

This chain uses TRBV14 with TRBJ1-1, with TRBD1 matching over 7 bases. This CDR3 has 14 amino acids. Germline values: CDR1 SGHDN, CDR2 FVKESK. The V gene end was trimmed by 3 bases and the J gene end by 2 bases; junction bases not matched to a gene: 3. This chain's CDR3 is CASSQHRGNTEAFF. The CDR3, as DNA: TGTGCCAGCAGCCAGCACAGGGGCAACACTGAAGCTTTCTTT.

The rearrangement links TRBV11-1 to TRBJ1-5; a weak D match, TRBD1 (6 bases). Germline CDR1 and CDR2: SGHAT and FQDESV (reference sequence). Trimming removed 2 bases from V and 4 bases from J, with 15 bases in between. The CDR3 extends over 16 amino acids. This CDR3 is CASSLSSGGSNQPQHF. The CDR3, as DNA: TGTGCCAGCAGCTTAAGCAGCGGGGGCAGTAATCAGCCCCAGCATTTT.

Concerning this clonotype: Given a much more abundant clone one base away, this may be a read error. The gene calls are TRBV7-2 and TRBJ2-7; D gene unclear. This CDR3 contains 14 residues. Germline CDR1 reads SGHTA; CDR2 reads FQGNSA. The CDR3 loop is CAISLGSWGGEQYF. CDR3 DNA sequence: TGTGCCATCAGCTTAGGTAGTTGGGGTGGGGAGCAGTACTTC.

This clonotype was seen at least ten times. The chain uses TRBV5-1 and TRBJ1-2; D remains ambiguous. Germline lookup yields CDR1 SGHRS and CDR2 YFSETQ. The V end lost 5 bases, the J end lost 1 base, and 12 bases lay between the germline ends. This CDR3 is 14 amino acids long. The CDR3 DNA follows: TGCGCCAGCAGTTTCGACGACTTTAACTATGGCTACACCTTC. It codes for CASSFDDFNYGYTF.

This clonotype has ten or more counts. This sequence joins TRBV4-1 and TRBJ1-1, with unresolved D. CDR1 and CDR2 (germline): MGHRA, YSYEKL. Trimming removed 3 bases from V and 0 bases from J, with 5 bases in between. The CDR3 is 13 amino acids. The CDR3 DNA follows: TGCGCCAGCAGCCATCAAGTGAACACTGAAGCTTTCTTT. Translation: CASSHQVNTEAFF.

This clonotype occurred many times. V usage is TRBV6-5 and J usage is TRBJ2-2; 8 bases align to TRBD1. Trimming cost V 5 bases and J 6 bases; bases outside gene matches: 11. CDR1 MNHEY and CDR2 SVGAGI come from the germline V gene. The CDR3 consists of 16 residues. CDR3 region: CASSTRQGRFAGELFF. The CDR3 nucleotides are TGTGCCAGCAGTACTAGACAGGGGCGGTTTGCCGGGGAGCTGTTTTTT.

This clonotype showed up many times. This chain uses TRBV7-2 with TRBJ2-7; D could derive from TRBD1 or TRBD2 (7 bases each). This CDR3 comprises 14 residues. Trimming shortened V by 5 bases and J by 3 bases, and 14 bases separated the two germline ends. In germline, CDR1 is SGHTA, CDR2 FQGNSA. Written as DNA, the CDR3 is TGTGCCAGCAGCCCAGCAGGGGGGGGCTACGAGCAGTACTTC. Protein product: CASSPAGGGYEQYF.

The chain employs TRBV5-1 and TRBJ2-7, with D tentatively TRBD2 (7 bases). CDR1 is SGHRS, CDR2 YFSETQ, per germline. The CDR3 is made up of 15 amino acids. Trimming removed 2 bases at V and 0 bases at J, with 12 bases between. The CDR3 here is CASSFEGGASYEQYF. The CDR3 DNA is TGCGCCAGCAGCTTCGAGGGGGGGGCCTCCTACGAGCAGTACTTC. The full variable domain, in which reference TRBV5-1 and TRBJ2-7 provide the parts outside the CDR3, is KAGVTQTPRYLIKTRGQQVTLSCSPISGHRSVSWYQQTPGQGLQFLFEYFSETQRNKGNFPGRFSGRQFSNSRSEMNVSTLELGDSALYLCASSFEGGASYEQYFGPGTRLTVT.

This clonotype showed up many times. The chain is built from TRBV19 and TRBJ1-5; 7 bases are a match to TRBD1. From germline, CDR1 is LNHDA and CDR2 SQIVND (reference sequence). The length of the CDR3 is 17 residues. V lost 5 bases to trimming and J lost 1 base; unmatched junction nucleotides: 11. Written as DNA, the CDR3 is TGTGCCAGTAGTTCCTGGACAGGCCTCGGGAGCAATCAGCCCCAGCATTTT. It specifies CASSSWTGLGSNQPQHF.

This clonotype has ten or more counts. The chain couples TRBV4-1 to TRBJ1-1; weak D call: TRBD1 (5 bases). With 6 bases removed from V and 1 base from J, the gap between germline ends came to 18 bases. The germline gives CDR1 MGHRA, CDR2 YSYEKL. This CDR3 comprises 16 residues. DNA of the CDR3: TGCGCCAGCAGTGGGCACCGGGGCAGTTCGAACACTGAAGCTTTCTTT. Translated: CASSGHRGSSNTEAFF.

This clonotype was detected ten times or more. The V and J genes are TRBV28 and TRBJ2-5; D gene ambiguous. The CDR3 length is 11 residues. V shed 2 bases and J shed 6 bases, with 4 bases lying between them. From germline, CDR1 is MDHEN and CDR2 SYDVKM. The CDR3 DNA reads TGTGCCAGCAGTTTAGTCCAGACCCAGTACTTC. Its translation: CASSLVQTQYF. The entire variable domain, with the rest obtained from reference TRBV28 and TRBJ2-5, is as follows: DVKVTQSSRYLVKRTGEKVFLECVQDMDHENMFWYRQDPGLGLRLIYFSYDVKMKEKGDIPEGYSVSREKKERFSLILESASTNQTSMYLCASSLVQTQYFGPGTRLLVL.

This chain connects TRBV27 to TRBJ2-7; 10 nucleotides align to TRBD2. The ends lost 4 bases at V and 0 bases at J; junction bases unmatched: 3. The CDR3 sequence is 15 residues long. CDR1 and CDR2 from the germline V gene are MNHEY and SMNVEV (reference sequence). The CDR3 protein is CASSSSGSASYEQYF. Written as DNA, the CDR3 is TGTGCCAGCAGTTCTAGCGGGAGTGCCTCCTACGAGCAGTACTTC.

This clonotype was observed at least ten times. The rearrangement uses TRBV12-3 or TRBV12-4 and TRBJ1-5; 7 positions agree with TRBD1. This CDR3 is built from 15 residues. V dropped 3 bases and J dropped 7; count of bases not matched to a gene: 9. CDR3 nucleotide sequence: TGTGCCAGCAGTTTTCAAGGGGGCGGACGGCAGCCCCAGCATTTT. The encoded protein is CASSFQGGGRQPQHF.

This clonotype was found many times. The CDR3 DNA reads TGTGCCAGCAGCTTAGGAAGGGTAATGGGCGACGAGCAGTACTTC. It specifies CASSLGRVMGDEQYF. The rearrangement joins TRBV11-2 to TRBJ2-7; no clear D gene. Germline V gives CDR1 SGHAT, CDR2 FQNNGV. The CDR3 is 15 amino acids. With 1 base removed from V and 5 bases from J, the gap between germline ends came to 15 bases.

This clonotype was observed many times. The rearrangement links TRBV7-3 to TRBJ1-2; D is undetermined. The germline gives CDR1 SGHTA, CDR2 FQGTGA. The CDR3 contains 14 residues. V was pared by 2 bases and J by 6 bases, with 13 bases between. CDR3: CASSLGSPRDGYTF. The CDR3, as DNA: TGTGCCAGCAGCTTAGGTTCCCCGAGGGATGGCTACACCTTC.

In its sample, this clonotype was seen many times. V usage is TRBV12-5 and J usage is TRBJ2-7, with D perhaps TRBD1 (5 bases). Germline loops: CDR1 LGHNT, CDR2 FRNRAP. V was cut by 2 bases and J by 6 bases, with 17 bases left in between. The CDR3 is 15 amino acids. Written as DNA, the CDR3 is TGTGCTAGTGGTTTGTCAGGTCAGGGATCGGTCGAGCAGTACTTC. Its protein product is CASGLSGQGSVEQYF.

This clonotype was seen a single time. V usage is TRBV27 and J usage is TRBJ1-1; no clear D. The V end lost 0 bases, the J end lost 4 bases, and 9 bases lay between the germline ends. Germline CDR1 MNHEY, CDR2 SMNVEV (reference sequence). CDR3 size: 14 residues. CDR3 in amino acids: CASSLSGYGTEAFF. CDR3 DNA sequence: TGTGCCAGCAGTTTATCGGGTTACGGCACTGAAGCTTTCTTT.

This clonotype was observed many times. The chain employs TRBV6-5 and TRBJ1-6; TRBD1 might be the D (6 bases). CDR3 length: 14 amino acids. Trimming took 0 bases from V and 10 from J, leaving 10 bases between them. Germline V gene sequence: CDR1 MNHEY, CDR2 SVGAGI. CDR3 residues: CASSYSTGRSPLHF. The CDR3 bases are TGTGCCAGCAGTTACTCGACAGGCCGGTCACCCCTCCACTTT.

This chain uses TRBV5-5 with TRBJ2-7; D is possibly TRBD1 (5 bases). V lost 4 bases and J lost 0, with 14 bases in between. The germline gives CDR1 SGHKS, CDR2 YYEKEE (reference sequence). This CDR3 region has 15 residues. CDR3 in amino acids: CASSPGHSVSYEQYF. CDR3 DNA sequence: TGTGCCAGCAGCCCAGGGCACTCCGTCTCCTACGAGCAGTACTTC.